The 13 T cell receptor beta chains below were found in one sample sequenced in a study of T cells after yellow fever vaccination. TCRdb ran MiXCR on the 5' RACE reads and lists one entry per CDR3 protein. The sample lists hundreds of thousands of distinct CDR3 sequences, 10% to 15% seen once, with more than 12% in the top ten. The source was PBMCs, collected on the day of the yellow fever booster vaccination. These receptors came from a man younger than 40 who received the YFV17D yellow fever vaccine.

This clonotype was seen a handful of times. The V and J genes are TRBV14 and TRBJ2-7; D gene ambiguous. The CDR3 totals 15 residues. The V and J ends lost 2 bases and 3 bases respectively, with 14 bases between them. Germline CDR1 reads SGHDN; CDR2 reads FVKESK. CDR3 DNA sequence: TGTGCCAGCAGCCAATTGGTTAGCCCCGACTACGAGCAGTACTTC. It encodes CASSQLVSPDYEQYF.

This chain uses TRBV10-3 with TRBJ1-1, with a tentative D call TRBD1 (5 bases). The V gene's germline CDR1 is ENHRY and CDR2 SYGVKD. CDR3 length equals 13 residues. Trimming cost V 6 bases and J 1 base, with 9 bases left between them. Here the CDR3 DNA reads TGTGCCATCAGGAAGACAGAGAACACTGAAGCTTTCTTT. It encodes CAIRKTENTEAFF.

This clonotype was observed a few times. This chain links TRBV6-2 or TRBV6-3 with TRBJ2-7; D call uncertain. Deletions cut 7 bases from V and 2 bases from J, with 9 bases between. This CDR3 comprises 12 residues. Germline values: CDR1 MNHEY, CDR2 SVGEGT. The CDR3 region is CASNTAAYEQYF. CDR3 coding DNA: TGTGCCAGCAATACGGCAGCCTACGAGCAGTACTTC.

The CDR3, as DNA: TGTGCCAGCAGTGCCCCCCTAGCTACGCACACAGATACGCAGTATTTT. It is translated as CASSAPLATHTDTQYF. The chain uses TRBV28 and TRBJ2-3, with D possibly TRBD2 on 5 matching bases. The V end lost 5 bases, the J end lost 2 bases, and 17 bases lay between the germline ends. This CDR3 contains 16 residues. Germline V gene sequence: CDR1 MDHEN, CDR2 SYDVKM. The variable domain in full, completed from reference TRBV28 and TRBJ2-3, reads DVKVTQSSRYLVKRTGEKVFLECVQDMDHENMFWYRQDPGLGLRLIYFSYDVKMKEKGDIPEGYSVSREKKERFSLILESASTNQTSMYLCASSAPLATHTDTQYFGPGTRLTVL.

The gene calls are TRBV10-3 and TRBJ1-1; TRBD1 matches 10 bases. This CDR3 spans 13 amino acids. After removal of 10 bases from V and 0 bases from J, the junction contained 2 bases not matched to a gene. Germline-derived CDR1 and CDR2 are ENHRY and SYGVKD. CDR3 sequence: CATGQGLNTEAFF. CDR3 bases: TGTGCCACGGGACAGGGGTTGAACACTGAAGCTTTCTTT.

In its sample, this clonotype was seen many times. This sequence joins TRBV5-6 and TRBJ2-3; 7 nucleotides line up with TRBD2. Trimming removed 2 bases from V and 3 bases from J; junction bases left unmatched: 3. The germline CDR1 and CDR2 sequences are SGHDT and YYEEEE. This CDR3 is built from 14 residues. The CDR3 sequence: CASSFGLETDTQYF. The CDR3 DNA is TGTGCCAGCAGCTTCGGACTAGAGACAGATACGCAGTATTTT.

The chain has TRBV9 and TRBJ2-2; D gene unclear. V was pared by 0 bases and J by 1 base, with 13 bases between. CDR1 is SGDLS, CDR2 YYNGEE, per germline. The CDR3 spans 17 residues. CDR3 nucleotide sequence: TGTGCCAGCAGCGTAGCCGAGGTTTTCCGGAACACCGGGGAGCTGTTTTTT. Encoded protein: CASSVAEVFRNTGELFF.

This clonotype was seen a few times. The chain employs TRBV20-1 and TRBJ2-2; a possible D gene is TRBD1 (7 bases). Germline values: CDR1 DFQATT, CDR2 SNEGSKA (reference sequence). The CDR3 length is 15 residues. Trimming removed 5 bases from V and 8 bases from J, with 21 bases in between. DNA of the CDR3: TGCAGTGCTTTCTCGCAGACAGGGAGGTCGGGGGAGCTGTTTTTT. This encodes CSAFSQTGRSGELFF.

This clonotype was found a few times. The CDR3 sequence: CASSRRLAGDYNEQFF. DNA of the CDR3: TGTGCCAGCAGCCGGCGACTAGCGGGAGACTACAATGAGCAGTTCTTC. The J gene is TRBJ2-1, the V gene TRBV7-9, with 12 bases that match TRBD2. Per germline, CDR1 SEHNR and CDR2 FQNEAQ (reference sequence). Losses at the gene ends were 5 bases for V and 3 bases for J; bases not matched to a gene: 5. CDR3 length equals 16 residues. The full variable domain, with the rest looked up from reference TRBV7-9 and TRBJ2-1, is DTGVSQNPRHKITKRGQNVTFRCDPISEHNRLYWYRQTLGQGPEFLTYFQNEAQLEKSRLLSDRFSAERPKGSFSTLEIQRTEQGDSAMYLCASSRRLAGDYNEQFFGPGTRLTVL.

This clonotype was counted many times. This chain joins TRBV12-3 or TRBV12-4 and TRBJ2-7, with D possibly being TRBD2 (7 bases). Trimming cost V 9 bases and J 3 bases, with 18 bases left between them. This CDR3 has 14 residues. CDR3 in amino acids: CASWEGVTGYEQYF. The CDR3 DNA sequence: TGTGCCAGTTGGGAGGGGGTCACAGGCTACGAGCAGTACTTC.

This clonotype occurred a few times. V gene TRBV5-1 combines with J gene TRBJ2-5; no reliable D call. Trimming pared 3 bases from V and 5 bases from J, leaving 11 bases between. The length of the CDR3 is 13 residues. Germline assignment: CDR1 SGHRS and CDR2 YFSETQ. CDR3 coding DNA: TGCGCCAGCAGCTCCTCATCGATGGAGACCCAGTACTTC. Residues: CASSSSSMETQYF.

The chain joins TRBV25-1 to TRBJ2-7, with TRBD1 as a possible D gene (6 bases). V shed 6 bases and J shed 4 bases, with 13 bases lying between them. This CDR3 region has 13 residues. Germline lookup yields CDR1 MGHDK and CDR2 SYGVNS. DNA of the CDR3: TGTGCCAGCAGGGACAGTCGTTATTACGAGCAGTACTTC. Translating gives CASRDSRYYEQYF.

The chain has TRBV10-3 and TRBJ2-5; D unclear. CDR1 ENHRY and CDR2 SYGVKD come from the germline V gene. The CDR3 totals 15 residues. Trimming pared 2 bases from V and 6 bases from J, leaving 16 bases between. DNA for the CDR3: TGTGCCATCAGTGAGGCCGGCCTAGGCGGAAAGACCCAGTACTTC. Amino acids: CAISEAGLGGKTQYF.